Listed here are 5 T cell receptor beta chains from one sample, sequenced in a study of T-cell reconstitution after alpha-beta-depleted transplantation in children. Unique molecular identifiers were used in preparing the TCRbeta library. Via MiXCR, TCRdb re-called the PCR reads, giving one row per CDR3 protein. The repertoire holds approximately 490,000 distinct CDR3 sequences, under 12% seen once, with around 2% in the top ten. The material sequenced was PBMCs, taken before TCRalphabeta/CD19-depleted stem cell transplant. The source of these receptors is a child aged 2-15 years with inherited bone marrow failure, due to receive a stem cell transplant.

The V and J genes are TRBV11-2 and TRBJ2-2, with D uncertain. The V end was cut by 5 bases, the J end by 6 bases, with 7 bases between. Germline V lookup: CDR1 SGHAT, CDR2 FQNNGV. The CDR3 runs 12 residues. CDR3 nucleotides: TGTGCCAGCAGCCGGGTCCCCGGGGAGCTGTTTTTT. Translated: CASSRVPGELFF.

This clonotype was recorded at least ten times. The chain employs TRBV7-2 and TRBJ2-7; a possible D gene is TRBD2 (6 bases). With 3 bases removed from V and 0 bases from J, the gap between germline ends came to 12 bases. Germline V gene sequence: CDR1 SGHTA, CDR2 FQGNSA. CDR3 length: 15 amino acids. The CDR3 spells CASSFISGSSYEQYF. DNA of the CDR3: TGTGCCAGCAGCTTTATTAGCGGCTCCTCCTACGAGCAGTACTTC.

This clonotype was found many times. CDR3 coding DNA: TGTGCCAGCAGCCAAGACGGACAGGGGGCAGACGAGCAGTACTTC. Translation: CASSQDGQGADEQYF. The chain combines TRBV4-2 with TRBJ2-7, with TRBD1 matching over 11 bases. Germline V gene lookup returns CDR1 LGHNA and CDR2 YNFKEQ. The CDR3 covers 15 residues. With V trimmed by 0 bases and J by 5 bases, 3 bases remained unmatched.

This chain joins TRBV29-1 and TRBJ2-2; 8 nucleotides agree with TRBD2. Germline V gene lookup returns CDR1 SQVTM and CDR2 ANQGSEA. The CDR3 covers 14 residues. The V segment lost 8 bases and the J segment 3 bases; nucleotides outside the gene matches: 8. The CDR3 here is CSPQAGAYTGELFF. The CDR3 bases are TGCAGCCCACAAGCGGGGGCATACACCGGGGAGCTGTTTTTT.

This clonotype was found a few times. V usage is TRBV20-1 and J usage is TRBJ1-1, with D possibly matching TRBD1 (6 bases). The germline gives CDR1 DFQATT, CDR2 SNEGSKA (reference sequence). CDR3 length: 13 residues. Trimming cost V 5 bases and J 1 base, with 11 bases left between them. Here the CDR3 DNA reads TGCAGTGCTGGGAGGACAGCGAACACTGAAGCTTTCTTT. Its protein is CSAGRTANTEAFF.